This T cell receptor beta chain was recorded in a study of blood T cell repertoires in COVID-19 (dated by TCRdb to the early 2020s). Background for the entire study: Collaborator samples came from the United States, Italy and Spain and covered acute and convalescent phases of COVID-19. A de-identified subject ID, COVID-19 status, age in years and sex were almost always included in the sample metadata. The samples were drawn from the first 160 participants of the ongoing ImmuneRACE study and from 1,254 subjects provided by 6 global collaborators. The material from the prospective study consisted of cDNA or gDNA derived from T cells, B-cell-depleted T cells, or PBMCs. The repertoires were released in a freely available public database meant as a resource for research on the immune response to SARS-CoV-2. Where available, HLA class I and class II types were obtained from metadata supplied by the sample provider rather than from assay-based typing. Subjects who had been exposed to COVID-19, were actively infected with it, or had recovered from it provided the deeply sampled blood TCRbeta repertoires that made up the dataset. Beyond this particular receptor, the publication reports: Clinical and demographic metadata were provided uncurated, with the amount varying by source and participant.

With regard to this clone: The clone's antigen remains unknown. The input lacks base qualities; no much larger clone sits a single base away.

TCRbeta CDR3 regions were amplified from genomic DNA by means of the immunoSEQ Assay, a bias-controlled multiplex PCR. The authors' analysis ran thus. Nucleated cell counts per sample were estimated from amplification of reference gene primers within the assay. To quantify the absolute abundance of each unique TCRbeta CDR3 rearrangement, sequence reads were collapsed and filtered. For each sample, productive Simpson clonality was calculated as the square root of Simpson's diversity index across productive rearrangements. TCRdb's version of the immuneACCESS table is confined to in-frame rearrangements and falls short of the full clone set. An unresolved V gene accounts for under half of the shortfall where checked; the remainder is of unknown origin. V and J calls and clone size are given by that table; D and trimming were obtained from the DNA. The sample data list about 160,000 clones, and around 92% of these were observed just once. In total, the top ten clones hold nearly 5% of the sample.

In Seattle, one collaborating source enrolled patients while the infection was active and tracked those patients longitudinally over the course of disease. The collaborating institutions used their own protocols to collect whole blood in K2EDTA tubes. For TCRbeta analysis, collaborator samples were shipped as frozen whole blood, as isolated PBMCs, or as DNA extracted from either sample type. The germline V and J ends show losses of 1 base and 7 bases respectively, and no gene match explains 15 bases of the junction. CDR1 SGHRS and CDR2 YFSETQ were looked up in the germline V gene. The CDR3 numbers 17 residues from cysteine through phenylalanine. The kept DNA is CDR3 alone, 51 bases in frame from the first base.

Material: peripheral blood. The sequence is built from TRBV5-1 and TRBJ2-5; TRBD2 fits 8 bases in the junction. The sequence derives from a man aged 25 to 40 with COVID-19, enrolled during active disease. The CDR3 protein: CASSLFLTGNSGGTQYF. The base sequence is TGCGCCAGCAGCTTGTTTCTGACGGGGAACAGCGGGGGGACCCAGTACTTC. Reference TRBV5-1 and TRBJ2-5 genes cover what lies past the CDR3, so the full variable domain is KAGVTQTPRYLIKTRGQQVTLSCSPISGHRSVSWYQQTPGQGLQFLFEYFSETQRNKGNFPGRFSGRQFSNSRSEMNVSTLELGDSALYLCASSLFLTGNSGGTQYFGPGTRLLVL.